Sequencing of this T cell receptor beta chain was carried out in a study of T-cell reconstitution after alpha-beta-depleted transplantation in children. Study outcomes and limitations: Counts and diversity of T cells one year after transplant came mostly from newly produced T cells. Diversity of TCRbeta at day 60 was high in some patients, arising from surviving recipient T cells and thymic progenitors. Several hundred expanded graft clones reportedly were the source of alpha-beta T cells about two months after transplant.

There are 16 residues in the CDR3. Losses at the gene ends were 4 bases for V and 0 bases for J; bases not matched to a gene: 5. Germline-derived CDR1 and CDR2 are SGHRS and YFSETQ. This clonotype showed up many times. Its target is unknown. Unique molecular identifiers were built into the TCRbeta library. TCRdb analysed the PCR reads with MiXCR anew, one entry per CDR3 protein. This table has about 110,000 distinct CDR3 sequences, 5.5% to 6.5% appearing once. The source of this sequence is a male patient aged 2-15 years who had a stem cell transplant for acute lymphoblastic leukemia, so the T cells may come from the graft donor. The J gene is TRBJ2-1, the V gene TRBV5-1; 9 bases line up with TRBD2. Material: PBMCs, mostly from graft donor cells, obtained 360 days after TCRalphabeta/CD19-depleted stem cell transplant. The CDR3 reads CASSPSGGISYNEQFF. The CDR3 DNA is TGCGCCAGCAGCCCCAGCGGGGGGATCTCCTACAATGAGCAGTTCTTC.